This TCR beta chain derives from a study of graft-versus-host responses after intestinal transplantation. The overall study: After anti-thymocyte globulin induction, recipients took tacrolimus and steroids for 3 to 4 years. Study-wide results and limits: GvH clones occurred in recipient marrow; some first appeared in ileum or blood. Allografts of one patient group, those with graft-donor T cell macrochimerism, had high graft-versus-host to host-versus-graft clonal ratios. Declining HvG levels early post-transplant were linked to peak circulating GvH clone levels.

V shed 1 base, J shed 6 bases, and the junction held 10 bases outside the gene matches. This CDR3 region has 17 residues. CDR1 and CDR2 (germline): LNHDA, SQIVND (reference sequence). Of note for this clone: Its specificity is not known.

Produced via immunoSEQ multiplex PCR; TCRdb's table is partial and in-frame only. The sample lists some 41,000 clones; about 89% were seen once. The input for sequencing was PBMCs, taken around 43 weeks after intestinal transplant. V and J are TRBV19 and TRBJ2-1, with TRBD1 matching 9 bases. The receptor comes from a human patient who received an intestinal transplant, so some T cells may come from the graft donor. The DNA of the CDR3 is TGTGCCAGTAGTATAGCATCAGGGGGACAGGGAGGCAATGAGCAGTTCTTC. Translated, it gives CASSIASGGQGGNEQFF.